This T cell receptor (beta chain) came from a study of spatial heterogeneity in lung cancer. Regarding time point: sample taken at primary tumor resection. In each case, whole RNA from tumor, nontumor lung or frozen PBMC was sequenced unsorted. The CDR3 runs to 13 residues. Germline V lookup: CDR1 MNHEY, CDR2 SMNVEV (reference sequence). V trimming: 8 bases; J trimming: 6 bases; junction bases outside the gene matches: 7. By frequency in the sample, this clonotype is large (0.1 to 1%). This beta chain was picked up by a library intended for alpha chains and is off target, so its count carries little meaning. Unique molecular identifiers, one per molecule, were present on every TCR cDNA molecule. TCRdb reprocessed the 5' RACE reads via MiXCR and lists one record per CDR3 protein. The sample comprises 450 to 500 distinct CDR3 sequences, 15% to 20% of which are singletons, and approximately 20% rests with the top ten.

This TCR was recovered from a male donor with early-stage non-small cell lung cancer. The gene calls are TRBV27 and TRBJ2-1, with TRBD1 identical over 7 bases. The specimen was normal lung tissue next to the tumor, collected at surgery. The CDR3 loop reads CASGDSSGNEQFF. CDR3 DNA sequence: TGTGCCAGCGGGGACAGTTCAGGCAATGAGCAGTTCTTC.